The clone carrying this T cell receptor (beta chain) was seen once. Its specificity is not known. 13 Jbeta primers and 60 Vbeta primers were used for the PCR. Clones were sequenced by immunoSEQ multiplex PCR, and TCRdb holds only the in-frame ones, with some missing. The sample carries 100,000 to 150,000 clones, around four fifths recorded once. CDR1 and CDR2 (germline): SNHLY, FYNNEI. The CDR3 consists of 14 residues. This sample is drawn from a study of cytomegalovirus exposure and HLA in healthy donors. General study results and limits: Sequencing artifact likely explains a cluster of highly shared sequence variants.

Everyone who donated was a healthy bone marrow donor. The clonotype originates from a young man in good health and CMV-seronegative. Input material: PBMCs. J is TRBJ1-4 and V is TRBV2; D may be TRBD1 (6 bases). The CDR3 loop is CATRQGQVNEKLFF. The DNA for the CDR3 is TGTGCAACCAGGCAGGGGCAGGTTAATGAAAAACTGTTTTTT.